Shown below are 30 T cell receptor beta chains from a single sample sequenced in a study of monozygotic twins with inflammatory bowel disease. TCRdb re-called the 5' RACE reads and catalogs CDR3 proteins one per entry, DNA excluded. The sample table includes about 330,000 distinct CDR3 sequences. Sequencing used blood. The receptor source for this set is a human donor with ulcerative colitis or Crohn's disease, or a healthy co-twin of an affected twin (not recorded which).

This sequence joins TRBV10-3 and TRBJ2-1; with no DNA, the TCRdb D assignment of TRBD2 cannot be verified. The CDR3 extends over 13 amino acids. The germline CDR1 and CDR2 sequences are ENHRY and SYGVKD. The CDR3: CATGSGSYNEQFF.

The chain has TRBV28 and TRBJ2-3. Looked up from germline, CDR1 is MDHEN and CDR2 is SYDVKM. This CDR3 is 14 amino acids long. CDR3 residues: CASTSYLTTGTQYF.

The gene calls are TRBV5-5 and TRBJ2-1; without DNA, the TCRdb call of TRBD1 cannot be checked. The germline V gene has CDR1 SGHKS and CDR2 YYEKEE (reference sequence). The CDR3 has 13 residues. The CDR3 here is CASSLGSGTEQFF. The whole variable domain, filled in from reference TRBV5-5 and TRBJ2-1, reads DAGVTQSPTHLIKTRGQQVTLRCSPISGHKSVSWYQQVLGQGPQFIFQYYEKEERGRGNFPDRFSARQFPNYSSELNVNALLLGDSALYLCASSLGSGTEQFFGPGTRLTVL.

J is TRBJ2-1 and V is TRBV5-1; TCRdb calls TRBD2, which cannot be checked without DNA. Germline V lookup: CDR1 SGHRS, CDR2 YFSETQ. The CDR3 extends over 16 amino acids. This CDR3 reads CASSASSGSSYNEQFF.

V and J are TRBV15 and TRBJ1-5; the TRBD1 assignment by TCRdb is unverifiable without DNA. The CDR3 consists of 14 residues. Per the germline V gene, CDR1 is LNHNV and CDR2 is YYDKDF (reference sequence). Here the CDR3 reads CATSPRDGNQPQHF.

This CDR3 is CASSTDRVGANVLTF. This chain connects TRBV19 to TRBJ2-6; TCRdb outputs TRBD1, but without DNA this stays unchecked. CDR1 and CDR2 (germline): LNHDA, SQIVND (reference sequence). This CDR3 is 15 amino acids long.

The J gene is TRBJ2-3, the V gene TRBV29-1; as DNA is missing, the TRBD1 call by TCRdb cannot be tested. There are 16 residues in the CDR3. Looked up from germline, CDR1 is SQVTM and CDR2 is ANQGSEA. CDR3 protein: CSVEGPYGHSTDTQYF.

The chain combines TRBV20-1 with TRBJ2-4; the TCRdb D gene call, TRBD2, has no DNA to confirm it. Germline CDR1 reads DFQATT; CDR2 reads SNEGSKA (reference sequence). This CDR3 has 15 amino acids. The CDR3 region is CSASRRELAKNIQYF.

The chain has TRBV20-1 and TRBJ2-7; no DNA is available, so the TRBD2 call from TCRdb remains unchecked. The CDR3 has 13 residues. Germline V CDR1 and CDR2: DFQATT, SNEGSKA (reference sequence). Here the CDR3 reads CSATTGTSYEQYF.

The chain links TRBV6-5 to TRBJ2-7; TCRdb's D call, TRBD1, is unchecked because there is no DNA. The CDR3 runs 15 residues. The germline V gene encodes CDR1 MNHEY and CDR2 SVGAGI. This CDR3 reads CASSYKGTGIYEQYF.

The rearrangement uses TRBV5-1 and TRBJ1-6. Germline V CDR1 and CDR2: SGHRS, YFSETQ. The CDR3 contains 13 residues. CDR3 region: CASFGDGHSPLHF.

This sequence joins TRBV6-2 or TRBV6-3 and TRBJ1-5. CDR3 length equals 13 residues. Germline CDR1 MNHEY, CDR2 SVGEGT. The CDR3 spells CASCYDGNQPQHF.

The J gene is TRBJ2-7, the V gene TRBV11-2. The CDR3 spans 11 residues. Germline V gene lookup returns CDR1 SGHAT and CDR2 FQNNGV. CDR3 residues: CASSLVEEQYF.

CDR3: CASSYSNTDTQYF. The chain combines TRBV6-5 with TRBJ2-3. The CDR3 is made up of 13 amino acids. From germline, CDR1 is MNHEY and CDR2 SVGAGI.

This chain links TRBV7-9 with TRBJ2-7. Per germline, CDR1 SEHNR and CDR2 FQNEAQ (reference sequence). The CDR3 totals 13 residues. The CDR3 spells CASSSGPSYEQYF.

CDR3 loop: CAISEERKAKNIQYF. The V call is TRBV10-3, the J call TRBJ2-4. Germline CDR1 and CDR2: ENHRY and SYGVKD. This CDR3 is 15 amino acids long.

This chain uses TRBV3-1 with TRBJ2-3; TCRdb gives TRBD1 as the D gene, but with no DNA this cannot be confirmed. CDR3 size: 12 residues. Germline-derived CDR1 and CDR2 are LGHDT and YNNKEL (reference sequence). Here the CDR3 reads CASREQGQAQYF.

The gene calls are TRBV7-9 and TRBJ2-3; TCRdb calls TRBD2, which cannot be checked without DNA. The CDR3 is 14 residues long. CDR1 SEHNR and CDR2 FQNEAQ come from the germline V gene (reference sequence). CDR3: CASSLLLVADTQYF. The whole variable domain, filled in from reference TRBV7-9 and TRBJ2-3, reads DTGVSQNPRHKITKRGQNVTFRCDPISEHNRLYWYRQTLGQGPEFLTYFQNEAQLEKSRLLSDRFSAERPKGSFSTLEIQRTEQGDSAMYLCASSLLLVADTQYFGPGTRLTVL.

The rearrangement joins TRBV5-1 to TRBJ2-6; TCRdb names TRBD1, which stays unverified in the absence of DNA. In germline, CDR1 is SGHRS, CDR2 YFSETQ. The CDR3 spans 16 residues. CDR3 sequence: CASSLIPWTGANVLTF.

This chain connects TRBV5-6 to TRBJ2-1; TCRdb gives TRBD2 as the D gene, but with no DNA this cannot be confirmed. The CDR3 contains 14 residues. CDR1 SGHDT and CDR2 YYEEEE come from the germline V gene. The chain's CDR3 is CASSYVYSSGMQFF.

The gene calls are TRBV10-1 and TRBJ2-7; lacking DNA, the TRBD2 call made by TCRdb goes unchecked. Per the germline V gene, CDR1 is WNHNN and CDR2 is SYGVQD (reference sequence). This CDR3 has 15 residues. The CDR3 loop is CASSVVLAGLEEQYF.

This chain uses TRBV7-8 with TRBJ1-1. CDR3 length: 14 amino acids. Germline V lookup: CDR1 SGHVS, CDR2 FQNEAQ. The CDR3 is CASSLVNYNTEAFF.

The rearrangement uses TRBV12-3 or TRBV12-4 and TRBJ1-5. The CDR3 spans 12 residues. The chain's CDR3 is CASSPNNQPQHF.

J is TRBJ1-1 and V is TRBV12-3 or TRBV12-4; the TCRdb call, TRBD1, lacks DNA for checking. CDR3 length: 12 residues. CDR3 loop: CASRPSRDEAFF.

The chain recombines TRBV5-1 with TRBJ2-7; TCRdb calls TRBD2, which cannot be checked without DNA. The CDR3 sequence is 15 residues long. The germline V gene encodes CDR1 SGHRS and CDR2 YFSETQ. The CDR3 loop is CASKGAGEASYEQYF.

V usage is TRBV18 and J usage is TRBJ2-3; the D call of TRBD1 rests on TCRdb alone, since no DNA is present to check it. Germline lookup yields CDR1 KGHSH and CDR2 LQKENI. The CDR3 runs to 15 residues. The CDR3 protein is CASSPRDRDTDTQYF.

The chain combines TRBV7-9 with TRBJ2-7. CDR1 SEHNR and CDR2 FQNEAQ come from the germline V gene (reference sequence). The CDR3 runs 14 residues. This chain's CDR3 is CASSLVGDTYEQYF.

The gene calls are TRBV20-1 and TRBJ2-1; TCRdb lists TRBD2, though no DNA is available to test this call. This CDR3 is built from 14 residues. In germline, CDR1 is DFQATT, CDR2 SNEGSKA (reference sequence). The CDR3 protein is CSARESGRANEQFF.

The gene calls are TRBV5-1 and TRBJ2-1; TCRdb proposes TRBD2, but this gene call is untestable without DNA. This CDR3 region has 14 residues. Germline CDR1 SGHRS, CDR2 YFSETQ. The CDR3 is CASSLVAGGNEQFF.

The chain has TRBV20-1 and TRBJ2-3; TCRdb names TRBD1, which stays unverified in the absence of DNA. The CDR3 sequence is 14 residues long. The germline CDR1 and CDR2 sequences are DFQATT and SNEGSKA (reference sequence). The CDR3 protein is CSARDLGGTDTQYF.